This T cell receptor beta chain came from a study of beta chain features in type 1 diabetes (dated by TCRdb to the late 2010s). General notes on the study: Patients and healthy donors did not differ in mean age, gender distribution, total cell number or subset yield. The study compared the TCRB repertoires of sorted circulating CD4+ T cell subsets in recently diagnosed type 1 diabetes patients with those in matched healthy donors. A total of some 110 million sorted cells were examined across all samples, and the number of cells per subset was strongly correlated with RNA yield. Regulatory and stem cell-like memory subsets were obtained from only 8 patients and about eight healthy donors, while naive and central memory subsets were obtained from all 30 or so donors.

Of note for this clone: The specificity of this receptor is unknown. Base qualities are missing; no much larger clone stands one base away.

The High Capacity cDNA Reverse Transcription Kit was used to reverse transcribe all of the isolated RNA, meaning that expressed TCRB transcripts were what got sequenced. Deep immunoSEQ sequencing was performed on naive, central memory and regulatory T cell samples, with an average of roughly 3.6 million total reads per sample. Sorted cells were lysed in RLT buffer and RNA was extracted with DNase-treated RNeasy Micro or Mini kits, depending on cell number. Each cell subset was processed on its own to prevent cross-contamination, while patient and healthy donor samples were processed together. Using the immunoSEQ multiplex PCR, TCRB sequences were amplified from cDNA into 87-bp fragments spanning the CDR3 region. The amplicons were sequenced using the Illumina HiSeq platform. The original pipeline was this. PCR bias was corrected computationally using synthetic template baselines, and reads within Hamming distance 2 were collapsed, with unmergeable singletons discarded. Reads were aligned against IMGT to assign V, D and J genes, CDR3 length and insertions or deletions at six rearrangement sites. Clonotype counts were normalized to sorted cell number within each subset before computing true diversity and Gini coefficients with the tcR R package. The overlap coefficient, calculated on TCRB nucleotide sequences, was used to measure repertoire sharing. TCRdb provides this immuneACCESS table in a form limited to in-frame rearrangements. Some clones are lacking; in checked studies, under half of them reflect an unresolved V gene, and why the rest are absent is not known. That table supplies the V and J calls and clone size; D and trimming were determined from the DNA. This sample is represented by 120,000 to 150,000 clones; 40% to 55% of them were singletons. Together, the top ten hold around 0.45% of the sample.

A single peripheral blood draw of around 120 mL on average was collected from each donor into heparinised tubes. A BD FACSAria II and a panel including CD45RO, CCR7, CD25, CD127, CD95 and CD27 were used to sort naive, central memory, regulatory and stem cell-like memory CD4+ T cells. All sorted populations exceeded 98% purity. PBMCs were isolated right away by Lymphoprep density gradient centrifugation and were stained directly, without culture. So that batch effects would be minimized, each experiment stained and sorted samples in pairs, pairing one healthy donor with one patient. What the work shows at the level of the full study, not this receptor alone: The naive, central memory and regulatory TCRB repertoires appeared to resemble one another more closely among patients than among healthy donors. Shorter templates might have been favored by PCR, but patient and control samples were amplified and corrected together, so both groups would have been affected equally by any skew. Fewer insertions and more nucleotide deletions at VDJ recombination sites were observed in patients with type 1 diabetes, implying thymic rearrangement abnormalities. A moderate but significant shortening of TCRB CDR3 length was observed in type 1 diabetes patients in all four CD4+ subsets. Because cDNA was sequenced instead of genomic DNA, highly expressing activated cells could be over-represented, though the groups showed no difference in activation or CD3 levels. Because small numbers of individuals were included in the HLA sub-analyses, any influence of HLA type on TCRB rearrangement was left unresolved.

The CDR3 numbers 13 residues from cysteine through phenylalanine. CDR3 DNA only is kept here, 39 bases in frame from base 1. V loses 2 bases at its end and J loses 8 bases; junction bases beyond the gene matches: 3. For CDR1 and CDR2, the germline V gene lists LGHNA and YNFKEQ. This TCR was recovered from a man between 18 and 35 years old in good health. Sample: Tregs from blood. The sample's cell subset or site label, decoded: regulatory CD4+ T cells. In this chain, TRBV4-2 is recombined with TRBJ1-2; 9 bases in the junction line up with TRBD1. The nucleotide sequence reads TGTGCCAGCAGCCAACGGGACAGGGCAGGCTACACCTTC. It codes for CASSQRDRAGYTF.